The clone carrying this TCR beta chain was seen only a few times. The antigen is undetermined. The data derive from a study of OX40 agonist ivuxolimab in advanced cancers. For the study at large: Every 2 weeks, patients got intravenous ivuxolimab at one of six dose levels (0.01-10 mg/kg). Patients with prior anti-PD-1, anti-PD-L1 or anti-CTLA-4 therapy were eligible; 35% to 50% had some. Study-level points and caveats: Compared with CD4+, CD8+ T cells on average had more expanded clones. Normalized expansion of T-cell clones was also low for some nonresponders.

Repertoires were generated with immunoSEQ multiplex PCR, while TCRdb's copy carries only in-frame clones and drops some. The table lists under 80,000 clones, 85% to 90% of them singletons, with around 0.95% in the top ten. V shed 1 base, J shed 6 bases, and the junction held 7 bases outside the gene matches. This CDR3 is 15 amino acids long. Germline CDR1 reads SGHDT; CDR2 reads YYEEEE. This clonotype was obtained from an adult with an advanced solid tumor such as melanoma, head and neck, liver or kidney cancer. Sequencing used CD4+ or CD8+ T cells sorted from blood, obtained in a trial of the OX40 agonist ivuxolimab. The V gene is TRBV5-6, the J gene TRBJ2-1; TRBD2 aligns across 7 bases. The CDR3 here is CASSLYAGAINEQFF. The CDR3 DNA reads TGTGCCAGCAGCTTGTACGCGGGAGCTATCAATGAGCAGTTCTTC.